The clone carrying this T cell receptor beta chain is medium-sized by share. The ends lost 0 bases at V and 3 bases at J; junction bases unmatched: 1. The CDR3 is 14 amino acids. MiXCR was run by TCRdb on the 5' RACE reads, yielding one entry per CDR3 protein. The sample has about 33,000 distinct CDR3 sequences, under 25% seen once. The data derive from a study of T-cell memory formation after mild COVID-19. At the level of the study: Clusters of TCRs were largely donor specific.

Sample: PBMCs or a T cell subset sorted from them (not recorded which). The sequence was collected from an adult who had mild COVID-19 (a few samples of this study predate the infection). Cell type and time point are not known. The chain combines TRBV12-3 or TRBV12-4 with TRBJ2-5; 7 nucleotides agree with TRBD1. Written as DNA, the CDR3 is TGTGCCAGCAGTTTAGCAGGGGGCGAAGAGACCCAGTACTTC. It translates to CASSLAGGEETQYF.